One sample yielded the 13 T cell receptor beta chains listed below, sequenced in a study of blood T cell repertoires in COVID-19. The protocol was immunoSEQ multiplex PCR, while the TCRdb copy is restricted to in-frame clones and leaves out a portion. The sample has 330,000 or so clones, approximately 88% seen once. Sample: PBMCs or T cells enriched from blood (not recorded which). These receptors were obtained from a man in his thirties or forties who had recovered from COVID-19.

The chain has TRBV2 and TRBJ2-2, with D possibly being TRBD2 (7 bases). Germline CDR1 and CDR2: SNHLY and FYNNEI. This CDR3 comprises 18 residues. V was shortened by 6 bases and J by 4 bases, with 24 bases between the two germline ends. The CDR3 region is CASRRANGGPRGTGELFF. The CDR3 DNA reads as TGTGCCAGCAGAAGGGCTAACGGGGGGCCCCGGGGCACCGGGGAGCTGTTTTTT.

This clone is a singleton in its sample. This sequence joins TRBV5-8 and TRBJ2-7; weak D call: TRBD2 (7 bases). Germline lookup yields CDR1 SGHTS and CDR2 YDEGEE. The CDR3 runs to 13 residues. Trimming stripped 4 bases from V and 4 bases from J, with 12 bases between. CDR3: CASSRGAPYEQYF. As DNA, the CDR3 is TGTGCCAGCAGCCGGGGGGCCCCGTACGAGCAGTACTTC.

The chain uses TRBV19 and TRBJ2-7; tentative D call: TRBD2 (6 bases). CDR3 length: 14 amino acids. The V end was cut by 1 base, the J end by 0 bases, with 7 bases between. Germline CDR1 LNHDA, CDR2 SQIVND (reference sequence). CDR3 sequence reads: CASSIGGASYEQYF. CDR3 nucleotide sequence: TGTGCCAGTAGTATAGGCGGGGCCTCCTACGAGCAGTACTTC.

The chain combines TRBV10-3 with TRBJ2-1; 9 bases align to TRBD2. Germline CDR1 and CDR2: ENHRY and SYGVKD. This CDR3 region has 15 residues. After removal of 6 bases from V and 1 base from J, the junction contained 4 bases not matched to a gene. CDR3 loop: CAISLAGESYNEQFF. The CDR3 DNA is TGTGCCATCAGCTTAGCGGGGGAGTCCTACAATGAGCAGTTCTTC.

The genes are TRBV11-2 and TRBJ1-1, with D possibly matching TRBD1 (5 bases). This CDR3 spans 14 amino acids. Trimming pared 4 bases from V and 10 bases from J, leaving 19 bases between. Per the germline V gene, CDR1 is SGHAT and CDR2 is FQNNGV. The CDR3 DNA is TGTGCCAGCAGCTCTAACCGGGGGACCCAGCGAGCTTTCTTT. As protein: CASSSNRGTQRAFF.

The V gene is TRBV7-9, the J gene TRBJ1-1; maybe TRBD1 (6 bases). The CDR3 is 15 residues long. Trimming pared 5 bases from V and 3 bases from J, leaving 16 bases between. Germline CDR1 SEHNR, CDR2 FQNEAQ (reference sequence). CDR3 DNA: TGTGCCAGCAGCCTAACCCGGACAGCCCACACTGAAGCTTTCTTT. Protein sequence: CASSLTRTAHTEAFF.

The V and J genes are TRBV3-1 (or the pseudogene TRBV3-2) and TRBJ2-3; weak D call: TRBD1 (6 bases). Germline CDR1 and CDR2: LGHDT and YNNKEL (reference sequence). V gave up 0 bases and J gave up 13 bases, with 17 bases separating them. The CDR3 loop spans 14 amino acids. CDR3 in amino acids: CASSQDPGQPREYF. CDR3 nucleotides: TGTGCCAGCAGCCAAGATCCCGGACAGCCCCGGGAGTATTTT.

This chain connects TRBV25-1 to TRBJ2-5; TRBD2 matches at 12 bases. The V gene's germline CDR1 is MGHDK and CDR2 SYGVNS. The J segment lost 1 base and the V segment lost 5 bases, leaving 2 bases of the junction unmatched. The CDR3 spans 15 residues. CDR3: CASSPTSGGQETQYF. CDR3 sequence (DNA): TGTGCCAGCAGTCCGACTAGCGGGGGCCAAGAGACCCAGTACTTC.

This clone was seen just once. J is TRBJ1-1 and V is TRBV7-9, with a possible D match to TRBD1 (5 bases). Trimming left V 3 bases short and J 4 bases short, with 12 bases between. The germline V gene encodes CDR1 SEHNR and CDR2 FQNEAQ (reference sequence). The CDR3 loop spans 14 amino acids. CDR3 sequence: CASSFTGDGTEAFF. CDR3 coding DNA: TGTGCCAGCAGCTTCACGGGGGATGGCACTGAAGCTTTCTTT.

The chain uses TRBV2 and TRBJ1-5, with TRBD1 as a possible D gene (5 bases). This CDR3 has 14 amino acids. The V end was cut by 4 bases, the J end by 4 bases, with 11 bases between. CDR1 is SNHLY, CDR2 FYNNEI, per germline. The CDR3 region is CASSVSGLNQPQHF. The CDR3, as DNA: TGTGCCAGCAGTGTATCAGGGTTAAATCAGCCCCAGCATTTT.

V usage is TRBV11-2 and J usage is TRBJ1-5; D unclear. CDR1 and CDR2 from the germline V gene are SGHAT and FQNNGV. Trimming took off 5 bases at V and 6 bases at J, with 11 bases between the two ends. The CDR3 is 13 amino acids. The CDR3 DNA is TGTGCCAGCAGCCCTTCTCCGGGTCAGCCCCAGCATTTT. Its translation is CASSPSPGQPQHF. The full variable domain, rest sourced from reference TRBV11-2 and TRBJ1-5, is EAGVAQSPRYKIIEKRQSVAFWCNPISGHATLYWYQQILGQGPKLLIQFQNNGVVDDSQLPKDRFSAERLKGVDSTLKIQPAKLEDSAVYLCASSPSPGQPQHFGDGTRLSIL.

The chain has TRBV4-1 and TRBJ2-5; the match to TRBD1 covers 9 bases. Germline loops: CDR1 MGHRA, CDR2 YSYEKL. The CDR3 runs 15 residues. Losses at the gene ends were 1 base for V and 4 bases for J; bases not matched to a gene: 4. The CDR3 loop reads CASSQGTGDRETQYF. DNA for the CDR3: TGCGCCAGCAGCCAAGGGACAGGGGACAGAGAGACCCAGTACTTC.

The chain employs TRBV9 and TRBJ2-3; a weak D match, TRBD2 (6 bases). CDR3 length equals 15 residues. V dropped 3 bases and J dropped 0 bases, with 11 bases sitting between them. The germline gives CDR1 SGDLS, CDR2 YYNGEE. CDR3 region: CASSATGVSTDTQYF. The CDR3, as DNA: TGTGCCAGCAGCGCGACGGGGGTTAGCACAGATACGCAGTATTTT.